The source of this T cell receptor beta chain is a study of Ad26.COV2.S vaccination and SARS-CoV-2 variants. The overall study: The donor belonged to the COV1001 Ad26.COV2.S trial arm. Each vaccinee took Ad26.COV2.S intramuscularly, once or twice 56 days apart.

Regarding treatment: about 20 received Ad26.COV2.S at low or high dose, single or two shots; several received placebo; per-sample allocation not given. The investigators took samples on day 63 after the first vaccine or placebo injection. Recruitment in Boston yielded a donor of adult age, 18-55 years. The germline V gene has CDR1 LNHDA and CDR2 SQIVND (reference sequence). V lost 4 bases and J lost 9, with 19 bases in between. This CDR3 has 15 residues. This table comes from immunoSEQ multiplex PCR, and its TCRdb copy is limited to in-frame clones, with some not included. The data show about 250,000 clones, around nine tenths seen once.

The rearrangement links TRBV19 to TRBJ1-5, with D possibly TRBD1 on 5 matching bases. The sample was peripheral blood, taken in a trial of Ad26.COV2.S vaccine versus placebo. This TCR derives from a person aged 18-60 years who received the Ad26.COV2.S COVID-19 vaccine or a placebo. CDR3 nucleotides: TGTGCCAGTAGTAGTCCGGGGGTTCCTCGGCTGCCCCAGCATTTT. This gives the protein CASSSPGVPRLPQHF.